Each of the 8 T cell receptor beta chains below was sequenced from the same sample in a study of T cell responses to AZD1222 COVID-19 vaccine. Using immunoSEQ multiplex PCR, the repertoire was profiled, and TCRdb retains in-frame clones only, with some absent. The sample has around 120,000 clones; about 90% are singletons. Sequences were derived from peripheral blood, sampled on day 0 of AZD1222 vaccination. Receptors originate from an adult in good health.

This chain links TRBV19 with TRBJ2-1; 7 positions match TRBD1. Trimming cost V 6 bases and J 10 bases; bases outside gene matches: 6. Germline CDR1 is LNHDA and CDR2 is SQIVND (reference sequence). The CDR3 spans 12 residues. DNA for the CDR3: TGTGCCAGTAGGATGGCGACAGGGGAGCAGTTCTTC. Translating gives CASRMATGEQFF.

The CDR3: CASSPEASGNTIYF. The CDR3, as DNA: TGCGCCAGCAGCCCGGAGGCCTCTGGAAACACCATATATTTT. The chain recombines TRBV4-1 with TRBJ1-3; D is unclear. Germline values: CDR1 MGHRA, CDR2 YSYEKL. This CDR3 contains 14 residues. Between the trimmed V and J ends, which lost 4 bases and 0 bases, there was a span of 7 bases.

The chain joins TRBV5-1 to TRBJ2-7; tentatively, D is TRBD1 or TRBD2 (5 bases each). The germline V gene has CDR1 SGHRS and CDR2 YFSETQ. The CDR3 loop spans 15 amino acids. Trimming pared 2 bases from V and 7 bases from J, leaving 19 bases between. CDR3 bases: TGCGCCAGCAGCTTTGGGGCCGAGGGTGTGAGGGAGCAGTACTTC. Protein: CASSFGAEGVREQYF.

The rearrangement uses TRBV7-2 and TRBJ1-1; maybe TRBD1 (5 bases). CDR3 length equals 15 residues. The V gene's germline CDR1 is SGHTA and CDR2 FQGNSA. V lost 4 bases and J 0 bases, leaving 12 bases between the germline ends. The CDR3 sequence is CASSSDGGMNTEAFF. The CDR3 DNA follows: TGTGCCAGCAGCTCGGATGGGGGGATGAACACTGAAGCTTTCTTT.

This chain links TRBV7-3 with TRBJ2-7; 9 bases line up with TRBD1. The germline V gene has CDR1 SGHTA and CDR2 FQGTGA. The V gene end was trimmed by 2 bases and the J gene end by 5 bases; junction bases not matched to a gene: 1. The CDR3 extends over 13 amino acids. The CDR3 DNA reads TGTGCCAGCAGCTTAGACAGGGGGGACGAGCAGTACTTC. Protein product: CASSLDRGDEQYF.

The rearrangement uses TRBV9 and TRBJ2-7, with 9 positions matching TRBD1. V was clipped by 4 bases and J by 5 bases; unmatched bases: 4. The CDR3 totals 13 residues. CDR1 is SGDLS, CDR2 YYNGEE, per germline. CDR3 sequence reads: CASSRTGDNEQYF. CDR3 nucleotides: TGTGCCAGCAGCCGGACAGGGGACAACGAGCAGTACTTC.

The chain uses TRBV18 and TRBJ2-5, with 9 bases identical to TRBD1. The trim removed 2 bases at V and 5 bases at J, leaving 3 bases unmatched. The CDR3 is 14 amino acids. Looked up from germline, CDR1 is KGHSH and CDR2 is LQKENI. CDR3 residues: CASSPDRGRETQYF. CDR3 in DNA: TGTGCCAGCTCACCAGACAGGGGGAGGGAGACCCAGTACTTC.

The chain combines TRBV21-1 with TRBJ2-7; the table names TRBD2, a call not compared with the DNA. TRBV21-1 has pseudogene status. The CDR3 totals 15 residues. CDR3 region: CASSKASCSLYEQYF. The CDR3 DNA is TGTGCCAGCAGCAAAGCGAGCTGTTCCCTTTACGAGCAGTACTTC.